Below, 14 T cell receptor beta chains from the same sample are listed, as sequenced in a study of blood T cell repertoires in COVID-19. Profiling relied on immunoSEQ multiplex PCR, and the TCRdb table lists in-frame clones only, not all of them. The data show about 240,000 clones, about 90% seen once. The specimen sequenced was peripheral blood. The origin of the receptors is a man aged 55 to 70 with acute or convalescent COVID-19.

This chain joins TRBV7-4 and TRBJ2-3; the D gene is possibly TRBD2 (6 bases). Between the trimmed V and J ends, which lost 2 bases and 2 bases, there was a span of 14 bases. From germline, CDR1 is SGHVT and CDR2 SQSDAQ. The CDR3 runs 16 residues. CDR3 loop: CASSLTLATLTDTQYF. CDR3 nucleotide sequence: TGTGCCAGCAGCTTAACCCTAGCGACCCTCACAGATACGCAGTATTTT. Full variable domain (missing parts from reference TRBV7-4 and TRBJ2-3): GAGVSQSPRYKVAKRGRDVALRCDSISGHVTLYWYRQTLGQGSEVLTYSQSDAQRDKSGRPSGRFSAERPERSVSTLKIQRTEQGDSAVYLCASSLTLATLTDTQYFGPGTRLTVL.

The gene calls are TRBV18 and TRBJ2-2; 11 bases agree with TRBD2. The CDR3 sequence is 18 residues long. V dropped 2 bases and J dropped 1; count of bases not matched to a gene: 6. Per germline, CDR1 KGHSH and CDR2 LQKENI. Here the CDR3 reads CASSPSLGTSGNTGELFF. The CDR3 DNA follows: TGTGCCAGCTCACCATCACTCGGGACTAGCGGGAACACCGGGGAGCTGTTTTTT.

The chain employs TRBV30 and TRBJ1-2, with D maybe TRBD1 (5 bases). The CDR3 runs 15 residues. V was pared by 4 bases and J by 0 bases, with 15 bases between. CDR1 is GTSNPN, CDR2 SVGIG, per germline (reference sequence). The CDR3 here is CAWIPLGGTNYGYTF. Written as DNA, the CDR3 is TGTGCCTGGATTCCCTTGGGGGGTACTAACTATGGCTACACCTTC. Based on the CDR3 plus reference TRBV30 and TRBJ1-2, the full variable domain is SQTIHQWPATLVQPVGSPLSLECTVEGTSNPNLYWYRQAAGRGLQLLFYSVGIGQISSEVPQNLSASRPQDRQFILSSKKLLLSDSGFYLCAWIPLGGTNYGYTFGSGTRLTVV.

The chain is built from TRBV27 and TRBJ2-3; TRBD1 aligns across 7 bases. The CDR3 sequence is 15 residues long. J was trimmed by 0 bases and V by 3 bases; bases with no gene match: 3. Germline CDR1 reads MNHEY; CDR2 reads SMNVEV (reference sequence). The CDR3: CASSLARGSTDTQYF. The DNA of the CDR3 is TGTGCCAGCAGTTTGGCCAGGGGGAGCACAGATACGCAGTATTTT.

The rearrangement links TRBV5-1 to TRBJ1-4, with 11 bases identical to TRBD1. The CDR3 is 16 residues long. CDR1 is SGHRS and CDR2 is YFSETQ in the germline V gene. V gave up 4 bases and J gave up 5 bases; unmatched junction bases: 7. The CDR3: CASSLGQGARNEKLFF. As DNA, the CDR3 is TGCGCCAGCAGCCTAGGACAGGGGGCGAGGAATGAAAAACTGTTTTTT.

This clone is a singleton in its sample. This sequence joins TRBV12-5 and TRBJ2-3; D is possibly TRBD1 (5 bases). The V and J ends lost 8 bases and 5 bases respectively, with 17 bases between them. The length of the CDR3 is 14 residues. Germline assignment: CDR1 LGHNT and CDR2 FRNRAP. CDR3 sequence reads: CASFNGREGDTQYF. DNA of the CDR3: TGTGCTAGTTTTAACGGCAGGGAAGGAGATACGCAGTATTTT.

The chain combines TRBV5-1 with TRBJ1-2, with D possibly matching TRBD1 (6 bases). The CDR3 consists of 16 residues. Germline CDR1 SGHRS, CDR2 YFSETQ. The V end lost 4 bases, the J end lost 5 bases, and 21 bases lay between the germline ends. CDR3 coding DNA: TGCGCCAGCAGCCTGGGGGTGGCGACAGGTCTTTATGGCTACACCTTC. Amino acid sequence: CASSLGVATGLYGYTF. Based on the CDR3 plus reference TRBV5-1 and TRBJ1-2, the full variable domain is KAGVTQTPRYLIKTRGQQVTLSCSPISGHRSVSWYQQTPGQGLQFLFEYFSETQRNKGNFPGRFSGRQFSNSRSEMNVSTLELGDSALYLCASSLGVATGLYGYTFGSGTRLTVV.

The chain is built from TRBV28 and TRBJ2-2, with D possibly TRBD2 on 6 matching bases. The CDR3 runs 15 residues. Germline CDR1 and CDR2: MDHEN and SYDVKM. V was cut by 6 bases and J by 5 bases, with 16 bases left in between. For the CDR3, the DNA is TGTGCCAGCAGCCGCCGACTAGTGATAACCGGGGAGCTGTTTTTT. Encoded protein: CASSRRLVITGELFF.

The chain combines TRBV18 with TRBJ1-5, with D possibly TRBD1 on 5 matching bases. This CDR3 region has 14 residues. The ends were cut back, 6 bases at V and 4 bases at J, with 13 bases in the middle. The germline gives CDR1 KGHSH, CDR2 LQKENI. Here the CDR3 reads CASSSQEGNQPQHF. CDR3 nucleotide sequence: TGTGCCAGCTCGTCACAGGAGGGTAATCAGCCCCAGCATTTT.

J is TRBJ2-7 and V is TRBV19, with 7 bases that match TRBD1. Trimming at V came to 1 base and at J to 5 bases, leaving 5 bases not matched to a gene. Germline CDR1 LNHDA, CDR2 SQIVND (reference sequence). The CDR3 length is 14 residues. In nucleotides, the CDR3 is TGTGCCAGTAGTATAGCTTTGGACAGGCACGAGCAGTACTTC. Translating gives CASSIALDRHEQYF.

The rearrangement joins TRBV6-5 to TRBJ1-1; D not certain. From germline, CDR1 is MNHEY and CDR2 SVGAGI. The CDR3 runs to 15 residues. Deletions cut 6 bases from V and 1 base from J, with 15 bases between. Here the CDR3 reads CASRSRGGKNTEAFF. DNA of the CDR3: TGTGCCAGCAGGAGCAGAGGAGGAAAGAACACTGAAGCTTTCTTT.

This clone was seen just once. The J gene is TRBJ1-1, the V gene TRBV6-2 or TRBV6-3; 8 bases are a match to TRBD1. Germline assignment: CDR1 MNHEY and CDR2 SVGEGT. This CDR3 comprises 17 residues. The V segment lost 2 bases and the J segment 4 bases; nucleotides outside the gene matches: 12. CDR3 region: CASSYDFQGARFTEAFF. CDR3 in DNA: TGTGCCAGCAGTTACGATTTCCAGGGGGCGAGGTTCACTGAAGCTTTCTTT.

This chain connects TRBV7-2 to TRBJ1-6; D call uncertain. V lost 2 bases, J lost 8 bases, and 10 bases lay in between. The germline V gene encodes CDR1 SGHTA and CDR2 FQGNSA. The length of the CDR3 is 14 residues. The CDR3 bases are TGTGCCAGCAGCTTAAGGTCGGACTATTCACCCCTCCACTTT. As protein: CASSLRSDYSPLHF.

CDR3 coding DNA: TGTGCCAGCAGTATGGACCGCGGGAGCATACGTGAGCAGTTCTTC. Translation gives CASSMDRGSIREQFF. The chain joins TRBV6-4 to TRBJ2-1; 7 nucleotides line up with TRBD2. The CDR3 has 15 residues. Trimming cost V 5 bases and J 9 bases; bases outside gene matches: 13. CDR1 and CDR2 from the germline V gene are MRHNA and SNTAGT.